This TCR beta chain was recorded in a study of T-cell memory formation after mild COVID-19. Study summary: TCR clusters were mostly confined to one donor each. Study findings and constraints: Clones which contracted sat mainly in CM and EM if CD4+, and in EMRA if CD8+. A subset of responding clones appeared in pre-infection memory, suggesting cross-reactive memory joined.

After 5'RACE with constant-segment primers, TCR alpha and TCR beta cDNA libraries carrying sample barcodes and UMIs were obtained. Via MiXCR, TCRdb re-called the 5' RACE reads, giving one row per CDR3 protein. The table lists approximately 450,000 distinct CDR3 sequences, roughly 20% of them singletons. As for this clonotype: The antigen is undetermined.

This CDR3 comprises 16 residues. V gave up 3 bases and J gave up 0 bases, with 15 bases separating them. The rearrangement uses TRBV12-3 or TRBV12-4 and TRBJ2-7; D is possibly TRBD2 (6 bases). This sequence originates from an adult woman who had mild COVID-19 (a few samples of this study predate the infection). Cell type and time point are not known. Sequencing was done on a sample of PBMCs or a T cell subset sorted from them (not recorded which). This CDR3 is CASSFGGWSGSYEQYF. The DNA for the CDR3 is TGTGCCAGCAGTTTCGGGGGATGGTCGGGCTCCTACGAGCAGTACTTC.